This TCR beta chain derives from a study of blood T cell repertoires in COVID-19. Profiled with immunoSEQ multiplex PCR; TCRdb holds only in-frame clones, not every one. This table holds roughly 95,000 clones, less than 85% found once. Sequenced input: peripheral blood. The sequence was collected from a human donor in a cohort sampled during active COVID-19.

The CDR3 bases are TGTGCCAGCTCACCACGTACGGGACAACTCTACGAGCAGTACTTC. It translates to CASSPRTGQLYEQYF. The chain recombines TRBV18 with TRBJ2-7, with D maybe TRBD1 (6 bases). The germline V and J ends were trimmed by 1 base and 3 bases, with 13 bases remaining between them. CDR1 is KGHSH, CDR2 LQKENI, per germline. This CDR3 has 15 amino acids. The full variable domain, its missing parts supplied by reference TRBV18 and TRBJ2-7, is NAGVMQNPRHLVRRRGQEARLRCSPMKGHSHVYWYRQLPEEGLKFMVYLQKENIIDESGMPKERFSAEFPKEGPSILRIQQVVRGDSAAYFCASSPRTGQLYEQYFGPGTRLTVT.